These 21 T cell receptor beta chains originate from one sample sequenced in a study of blood T cells in healthy people across ages. PCR was performed a second time for 7 to 11 cycles using a sample-barcoded 5' primer and a J-beta primer mix. TCRdb independently ran MiXCR on the 5' RACE reads; one entry per CDR3 protein. Here the sample spans 700,000 to 900,000 distinct CDR3 sequences, around 24% being singletons. These sequences were also reported in another study, on T cells of mothers and their children.

The source material was blood. The receptors originated from a boy between 10 and 17 years old in good health.

Only a few counts were recorded for this clonotype. The chain recombines TRBV5-5 with TRBJ1-6, with no clear D. V was cut by 3 bases and J by 0 bases, with 7 bases left in between. The CDR3 sequence is 15 residues long. Germline V gives CDR1 SGHKS, CDR2 YYEKEE (reference sequence). Here the CDR3 DNA reads TGTGCCAGCAGCTCCGAAGACTCCTATAATTCACCCCTCCACTTT. Translation: CASSSEDSYNSPLHF.

In DNA form, the CDR3 reads TGTGCCAGCAGCCGACAGGCGAACACTGAAGCTTTCTTT. The encoded protein is CASSRQANTEAFF. The chain is built from TRBV6-5 and TRBJ1-1; D is possibly TRBD1 (6 bases). The CDR3 extends over 13 amino acids. Germline V gene data show CDR1 as MNHEY and CDR2 as SVGAGI. V lost 6 bases to trimming and J lost 1 base, with 9 bases between them.

The CDR3 region is CASRSGQVQETQYF. In DNA form, the CDR3 reads TGTGCCAGCAGATCGGGACAGGTACAAGAGACCCAGTACTTC. The chain links TRBV28 to TRBJ2-5; 8 bases agree with TRBD1. CDR1 is MDHEN and CDR2 is SYDVKM in the germline V gene. V trimming: 6 bases; J trimming: 2 bases; junction bases outside the gene matches: 5. This CDR3 is built from 14 residues. The entire variable domain, with the rest obtained from reference TRBV28 and TRBJ2-5, is as follows: DVKVTQSSRYLVKRTGEKVFLECVQDMDHENMFWYRQDPGLGLRLIYFSYDVKMKEKGDIPEGYSVSREKKERFSLILESASTNQTSMYLCASRSGQVQETQYFGPGTRLLVL.

The chain carries TRBV5-1 and TRBJ2-6; possible D gene TRBD2, 6 bases. The CDR3 spans 16 residues. Trimming pared 4 bases from V and 4 bases from J, leaving 15 bases between. Germline CDR1 and CDR2: SGHRS and YFSETQ. The CDR3 bases are TGCGCCAGCAGCCCCTTGGGAGGCCAAGGGGCCAACGTCCTGACTTTC. Translating gives CASSPLGGQGANVLTF.

The J gene is TRBJ1-5, the V gene TRBV6-6; D remains unclear. Per the germline V gene, CDR1 is MNHNY and CDR2 is SVGAGI (reference sequence). V lost 5 bases, J lost 5 bases, and 16 bases lay in between. The CDR3 extends over 15 amino acids. In nucleotides, the CDR3 is TGTGCCAGCAGTCCGCGGGGAGAGACCTATCAGCCCCAGCATTTT. This encodes CASSPRGETYQPQHF.

The V gene is TRBV20-1, the J gene TRBJ2-1; TRBD2 might be the D (6 bases). This CDR3 contains 15 residues. Germline V CDR1 and CDR2: DFQATT, SNEGSKA (reference sequence). The V and J ends lost 0 bases and 5 bases respectively, with 14 bases between them. The CDR3 here is CSARDPAGPDNEQFF. The CDR3 DNA sequence: TGCAGTGCTAGAGATCCGGCGGGGCCCGACAATGAGCAGTTCTTC.

The J gene is TRBJ1-2, the V gene TRBV29-1; D ambiguous. The V gene lost 6 bases and the J gene lost 6 bases, with 14 bases spanning the gap. CDR3 length equals 12 residues. The V gene's germline CDR1 is SQVTM and CDR2 ANQGSEA. The CDR3 region has the DNA TGCAGCGTGCCGGATCGATGGGATGGCTACACCTTC. Translating gives CSVPDRWDGYTF.

The CDR3 DNA follows: TGTGCCAGCAGCCCTACCGGGGGACAGCCGAACACCGGGGAGCTGTTTTTT. Protein sequence: CASSPTGGQPNTGELFF. The chain carries TRBV2 and TRBJ2-2; TRBD1 might be the D (7 bases). The CDR3 runs to 17 residues. With 6 bases removed from V and 0 bases from J, the gap between germline ends came to 17 bases. Per the germline V gene, CDR1 is SNHLY and CDR2 is FYNNEI.

This clonotype was detected a few times. The V gene is TRBV29-1, the J gene TRBJ2-2; 11 bases agree with TRBD1. CDR1 is SQVTM, CDR2 ANQGSEA, per germline. The CDR3 is made up of 16 amino acids. Germline trimming cut 4 bases from V and 2 bases from J; bases unmatched to any gene: 6. The CDR3 sequence: CSVAPDRGPNTGELFF. For the CDR3, the DNA is TGCAGCGTTGCCCCGGACAGGGGGCCAAACACCGGGGAGCTGTTTTTT.

The V call is TRBV2, the J call TRBJ2-1; 7 bases align to TRBD2. J gave up 0 bases and V 9 bases, and 2 bases lay outside the gene matches. The CDR3 loop spans 13 amino acids. Germline loops: CDR1 SNHLY, CDR2 FYNNEI. CDR3 nucleotide sequence: TGTGCCAGGGGGGGGAGCTCCTACAATGAGCAGTTCTTC. Its translation is CARGGSSYNEQFF.

This chain joins TRBV7-2 and TRBJ2-5; D call uncertain. Germline values: CDR1 SGHTA, CDR2 FQGNSA. The CDR3 loop spans 14 amino acids. Trimming stripped 5 bases from V and 1 base from J, with 11 bases between. The CDR3 reads CASSAPGLQETQYF. CDR3 DNA sequence: TGTGCCAGCAGCGCCCCCGGGCTCCAAGAGACCCAGTACTTC.

The chain joins TRBV7-9 to TRBJ1-3; D gene unclear. Germline lookup yields CDR1 SEHNR and CDR2 FQNEAQ (reference sequence). Trimming shortened V by 2 bases and J by 3 bases, and 8 bases separated the two germline ends. The CDR3 has 14 residues. The CDR3 DNA is TGTGCCAGCAGCTTAAGTGAGGGTGGAAACACCATATATTTT. The encoded protein is CASSLSEGGNTIYF.

This clonotype was seen only a few times. J is TRBJ2-7 and V is TRBV27; either TRBD1 or TRBD2 may fit D (5 bases each). Germline lookup yields CDR1 MNHEY and CDR2 SMNVEV (reference sequence). The ends were cut back, 1 base at V and 4 bases at J, with 20 bases in the middle. This CDR3 has 17 amino acids. This CDR3 reads CASSLLFPPGPSYEQYF. The DNA for the CDR3 is TGTGCCAGCAGTTTATTATTCCCGCCGGGACCGAGTTACGAGCAGTACTTC.

This clonotype was seen only a few times. The chain couples TRBV10-1 to TRBJ2-3, with TRBD2 matching over 11 bases. Per the germline V gene, CDR1 is WNHNN and CDR2 is SYGVQD (reference sequence). The junction had 5 bases not matched to a gene; V was cut back by 6 bases and J by 0 bases. CDR3 size: 16 residues. The CDR3 DNA follows: TGCGCCAGCAGCGAGACTAGCGGGACGAGCACAGATACGCAGTATTTT. Translated: CASSETSGTSTDTQYF.

J is TRBJ2-5 and V is TRBV18; D is unresolved. V was clipped by 6 bases and J by 2 bases, with 13 bases between them. This CDR3 contains 14 residues. Per the germline V gene, CDR1 is KGHSH and CDR2 is LQKENI. In nucleotides, the CDR3 is TGTGCCAGCTCGTTAACCCAAGGACAAGAGACCCAGTACTTC. Its translation: CASSLTQGQETQYF.

The chain carries TRBV5-1 and TRBJ2-7; D remains ambiguous. Germline V CDR1 and CDR2: SGHRS, YFSETQ. The V and J ends lost 0 bases and 3 bases respectively, with 7 bases between them. The CDR3 has 13 amino acids. The CDR3 DNA reads as TGCGCCAGCAGCTTGGACCCAAACTACGAGCAGTACTTC. It encodes CASSLDPNYEQYF.

V is TRBV6-5 and J is TRBJ2-5, with 9 bases lining up with TRBD1. Judging by the DNA end, TRBJ2-7 fits better; the J call may be wrong. Germline assignment: CDR1 MNHEY and CDR2 SVGAGI. The CDR3 spans 17 residues. The CDR3 loop is CASSYAAAGTGLYEQYF. CDR3 coding DNA: TGTGCCAGCAGTTACGCGGCCGCCGGGACAGGGCTCTACGAGCAGTACTTC.

This clonotype has more than one count but fewer than ten. This sequence joins TRBV5-1 and TRBJ2-1, with TRBD1 matching over 7 bases. The CDR3 has 14 residues. V shed 5 bases and J 7 bases; nucleotides not matched to a gene: 9. The germline V gene encodes CDR1 SGHRS and CDR2 YFSETQ. The CDR3 here is CASRAGTAVNEQFF. The CDR3 nucleotides are TGCGCCAGCAGGGCCGGGACAGCAGTAAATGAGCAGTTCTTC.

This clonotype came up a few times. The CDR3 loop is CASSSAGLAHEQFF. As DNA, the CDR3 is TGTGCCAGCAGTTCAGCAGGACTAGCCCATGAGCAGTTCTTC. V and J are TRBV28 and TRBJ2-1, with TRBD2 identical over 8 bases. J was trimmed by 8 bases and V by 4 bases; bases with no gene match: 7. Looked up from germline, CDR1 is MDHEN and CDR2 is SYDVKM. The CDR3 contains 14 residues.

There are a few counts of this clonotype. The rearrangement uses TRBV7-8 and TRBJ2-1; 10 bases are a match to TRBD2. J lost 8 bases, V lost 1 base, and 11 bases had no gene match. The CDR3 has 17 residues. Germline V lookup: CDR1 SGHVS, CDR2 FQNEAQ. The CDR3 DNA reads TGTGCCAGCAGCTTAGTAGCGGGGGGTACCGGTTGGCATGAGCAGTTCTTC. Amino acid sequence: CASSLVAGGTGWHEQFF. Full variable domain (missing parts from reference TRBV7-8 and TRBJ2-1): GAGVSQSPRYKVAKRGQDVALRCDPISGHVSLFWYQQALGQGPEFLTYFQNEAQLDKSGLPSDRFFAERPEGSVSTLKIQRTQQEDSAVYLCASSLVAGGTGWHEQFFGPGTRLTVL.

The chain joins TRBV7-8 to TRBJ1-2; 10 nucleotides agree with TRBD1. Germline CDR1 SGHVS, CDR2 FQNEAQ. This CDR3 comprises 18 residues. The trim removed 5 bases at V and 4 bases at J, leaving 16 bases unmatched. The chain's CDR3 is CASSLGPWDRGPSYGYTF. The DNA for the CDR3 is TGTGCCAGCAGCCTAGGCCCCTGGGACAGGGGACCTAGCTATGGCTACACCTTC.